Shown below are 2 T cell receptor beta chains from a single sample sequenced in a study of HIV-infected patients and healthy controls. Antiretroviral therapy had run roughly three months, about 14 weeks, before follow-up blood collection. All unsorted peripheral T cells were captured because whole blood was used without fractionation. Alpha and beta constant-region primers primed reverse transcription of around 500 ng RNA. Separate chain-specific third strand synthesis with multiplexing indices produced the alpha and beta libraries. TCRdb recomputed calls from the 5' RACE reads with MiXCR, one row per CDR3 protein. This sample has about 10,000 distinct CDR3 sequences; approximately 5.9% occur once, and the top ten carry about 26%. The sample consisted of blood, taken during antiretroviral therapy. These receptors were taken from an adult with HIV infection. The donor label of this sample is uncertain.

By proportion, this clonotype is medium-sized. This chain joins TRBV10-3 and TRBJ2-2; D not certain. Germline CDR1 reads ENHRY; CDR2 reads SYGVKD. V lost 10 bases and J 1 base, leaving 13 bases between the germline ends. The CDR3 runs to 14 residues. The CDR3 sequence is CATRTPGNTGELFF. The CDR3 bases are TGTGCCACCCGGACCCCCGGGAACACCGGGGAGCTGTTTTTT.

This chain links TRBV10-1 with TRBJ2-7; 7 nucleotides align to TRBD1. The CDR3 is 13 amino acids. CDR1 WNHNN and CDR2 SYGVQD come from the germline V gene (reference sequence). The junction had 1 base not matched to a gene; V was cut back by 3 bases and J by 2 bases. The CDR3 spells CASSDGTAYEQYF. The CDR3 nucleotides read TGCGCCAGCAGTGATGGGACAGCCTACGAGCAGTACTTC.